These 3 T cell receptor beta chains share one sample of origin, sequenced in a study of type 1 regulatory T cells. What these receptors recognize is not known. TCRdb used MiXCR to reprocess the reads, holding one entry per CDR3 protein. The sample has tens of thousands of distinct CDR3 sequences; around 20% are singletons. Study-level findings and limits: Compared with non-type 1 regulatory T cells, type 1 regulatory T cells showed a more restricted TCR repertoire.

Sequenced material: cultured type 1 regulatory T (Tr1) cells, either the whole culture or a sorted fraction (not recorded which). The receptors were sampled from a human donor in good health.

This clonotype was seen at least ten times. This chain uses TRBV28 with TRBJ1-1, with D uncertain. CDR1 and CDR2 (germline): MDHEN, SYDVKM. Trimming removed 7 bases at V and 10 bases at J, with 16 bases between. The CDR3 has 12 amino acids. CDR3 residues: CASTEGGYLAFF. CDR3 in DNA: TGTGCCAGCACGGAGGGAGGGTACTTAGCTTTCTTT. Supplemented by reference TRBV28 and TRBJ1-1, the full variable domain reads DVKVTQSSRYLVKRTGEKVFLECVQDMDHENMFWYRQDPGLGLRLIYFSYDVKMKEKGDIPEGYSVSREKKERFSLILESASTNQTSMYLCASTEGGYLAFFGQGTRLTVV.

This clonotype has only a few counts. The chain combines TRBV5-1 with TRBJ2-2; D gene uncertain. V dropped 4 bases and J dropped 13 bases, with 14 bases sitting between them. This CDR3 spans 12 amino acids. CDR1 SGHRS and CDR2 YFSETQ come from the germline V gene. CDR3 bases: TGCGCCAGCAGCACCGGAACTTCACCGCTGTTTTTT. Translated: CASSTGTSPLFF. The whole variable domain, filled in from reference TRBV5-1 and TRBJ2-2, reads KAGVTQTPRYLIKTRGQQVTLSCSPISGHRSVSWYQQTPGQGLQFLFEYFSETQRNKGNFPGRFSGRQFSNSRSEMNVSTLELGDSALYLCASSTGTSPLFFGEGSRLTVL.

This clonotype was found a few times. The genes are TRBV6-4 and TRBJ1-2; 7 bases match TRBD1. Germline V CDR1 and CDR2: MRHNA, SNTAGT. V shed 10 bases, J shed 0 bases, and the junction held 17 bases outside the gene matches. This CDR3 has 17 residues. The CDR3 is CATLSRDSLLSNYGYTF. The CDR3 nucleotides are TGTGCCACCCTTAGTCGGGACAGCTTACTTTCTAACTATGGCTACACCTTC.